This TCR beta chain was identified in a study of cytomegalovirus exposure and HLA in healthy donors. The PCR ran on 60 Vbeta and 13 Jbeta primers. Clones were read by immunoSEQ multiplex PCR, and TCRdb kept only the in-frame ones, dropping some. The sample lists more than 110,000 clones; around 80% were seen once. The specimen was PBMCs. The sequence derives from a male donor in good health and CMV-seropositive.

The CDR3: CASSFQGAPEQYF. As DNA, the CDR3 is TGTGCCAGCAGCTTCCAGGGGGCGCCCGAGCAGTACTTC. V gene TRBV5-6 combines with J gene TRBJ2-7, with 8 bases matching TRBD1. Germline CDR1 reads SGHDT; CDR2 reads YYEEEE. Trimming removed 2 bases from V and 6 bases from J; junction bases left unmatched: 4. This CDR3 has 13 residues.